The entry below gives a single TCR beta chain sequence along with its context. Its matching antigen is unknown. This entry comes from a study of T cells after yellow fever vaccination. Overall study results and limits: Although most clonotypes did not, a small share appeared in both CD4 and CD8 compartments. A weaker secondary response peaked on day 5, the primary on day 15.

CDR1 KGHSH and CDR2 LQKENI come from the germline V gene. The CDR3 totals 13 residues. V gave up 6 bases and J gave up 2 bases, with 10 bases separating them. TCRdb reanalysed the 5' RACE reads using MiXCR and keeps one entry per CDR3 protein. In the table there are around 140,000 distinct CDR3 sequences, about 8% of which are singletons. The gene calls are TRBV18 and TRBJ1-1; no clear D. The material was CD4+ T cells sorted from PBMCs, obtained 5 days after the yellow fever booster vaccination. The receptor was derived from a man aged 25 to 45 who received the YFV17D yellow fever vaccine. Written as DNA, the CDR3 is TGTGCCAGCTCCAAGGTCCTTAACACTGAAGCTTTCTTT. This translates into CASSKVLNTEAFF.